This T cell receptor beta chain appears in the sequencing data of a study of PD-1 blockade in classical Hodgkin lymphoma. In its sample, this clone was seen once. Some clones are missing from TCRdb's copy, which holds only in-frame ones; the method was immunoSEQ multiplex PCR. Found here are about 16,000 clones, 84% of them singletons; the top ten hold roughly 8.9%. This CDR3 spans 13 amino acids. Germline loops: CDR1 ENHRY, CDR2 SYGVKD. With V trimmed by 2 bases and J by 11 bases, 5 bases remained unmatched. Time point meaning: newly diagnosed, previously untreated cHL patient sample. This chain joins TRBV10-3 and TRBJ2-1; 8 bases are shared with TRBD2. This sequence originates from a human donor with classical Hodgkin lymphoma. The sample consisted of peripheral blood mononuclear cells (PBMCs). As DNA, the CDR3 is TGTGCCATCAGTGAGGTAGCGGGGTGGCAGCAGTTCTTC. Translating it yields CAISEVAGWQQFF.